Below, one T cell receptor (beta chain) is given with its context. Its binding antigen is unknown. Base qualities are not at hand, and no much larger clone is one base apart. According to the study, the label for this sample's time point signals: baseline before first vaccination. The vaccinee samples were drawn from two UK trials, COV001 and COV002, one of which was a single-blind randomized controlled phase 2/3 trial testing AZD1222 (ChAdOx1 nCoV-19) in healthy adults. For TCRbeta chain sequencing, PBMC samples from trial participants were taken at day 0 and at day 28 after the second dose. The CDR3 regions of human TCRbeta chains were analyzed by immunosequencing. For the original study's pipeline: TCRs in the repertoires were matched against a reference library of SARS-CoV-2-specific TCRs that had been generated with the MIRA antigen-specificity platform. Breadth was defined as the fraction of unique TCRs that were SARS-CoV-2-associated. Depth was defined as the fraction of total T cells that were SARS-CoV-2-associated. Using the MIRA data, each spike-specific TCR was assigned both to the spike region to which the TCR was reactive and to a CD4 or CD8 class. Log10-transformed breadth and depth values were compared by one-way ANOVA with Sidak's multiple comparisons tests. The clones in this table, taken by TCRdb from immuneACCESS, are in-frame only. Not every clone is retained; where verified, under half of the shortfall comes from an unresolved V gene, and the cause of the rest is unknown. V and J calls and clone size are copied from that table; D and trimming were computed from the DNA. The sample data list about 97,000 clones, and roughly 91% of these were observed just once. The ten largest make up approximately 7% of the sample.

The germline V gene supplies CDR1 SGHTA and CDR2 FQGNSA. Reading from cysteine to phenylalanine, the CDR3 counts 16 amino acids. The sequence is cut down to CDR3 DNA, 48 bases in frame from base 1. Trimming removed 2 bases from V and 5 bases from J, leaving 15 bases between the germline ends. This entry belongs to a study of T cell responses to AZD1222 COVID-19 vaccine (dated by TCRdb to the early 2020s). Turning to the overall study: AZD1222 recipients whose second dose came at about 4 weeks and those whose second dose came at about 12 weeks were combined into one group, since spike-specific TCR depth and breadth did not differ between the two schedules. TCR sequencing was performed for roughly 240 trial participants, of whom about 200 were given two doses of AZD1222 and roughly 25 were given two doses of MenACWY control vaccine. Trial participants were enrolled into age subgroups of 18-55, 56-69 and 70-plus years, which contained roughly 140, 27 and 60 TCR-sequenced participants, respectively.

Broad study findings and their caveats: Because no day 14 peak-response samples were available, repertoires were characterized only after the peak T cell response. In the small 56-69-year group, the increase in depth fell short of significance, most likely because of low power. Participants were mostly white British and included more females than males, and it was suggested by the authors that clonal diversity may have been underestimated. Spike-specific TCR breadth and depth rose significantly after two AZD1222 doses compared with day 0 and with MenACWY recipients. Conclusions about previously exposed vaccinees are limited because only five to seven AZD1222 recipients were SARS-CoV-2 seropositive at baseline. Vaccine-associated CD4 TCRs spanned the whole spike protein, with dominant responses in regions 160-218 and 743-854. Reportedly, close to half of the unique spike-specific TCRs recognized epitopes lying outside the regions that are mutated in the B.1.351 and B.1.1.7 variants.

The clonotype comes from an adult in good health. Here the sequenced sample was peripheral blood, taken on day 0 of AZD1222 vaccination. The chain is encoded by TRBV7-2 joined to TRBJ1-4; the D gene identity is not certain. The CDR3 loop reads CASSLMRAQSNEKLFF. The sequence in DNA is TGTGCCAGCAGCTTAATGAGGGCGCAGTCGAATGAAAAACTGTTTTTT.